This T cell receptor (beta chain) was recovered during a study of shared clonotypes between healthy human individuals. Healthy adults negative for HIV, lacking recent acute infections or vaccinations, served as donors. Details on this clone: The antigen is not known.

Overall study findings and caveats: In contrast to clonotypes shared by all four donors, non-shared clonotypes had lower generation probabilities. Few donors limited the genetic and exposure-history diversity represented. Clonotype sharing among donors, it was expected, would be affected by sequencing depth.

Generated by immunoSEQ multiplex PCR, the TCRdb table keeps only in-frame clones and is missing some. The top ten hold about 0.38% of the sample, which has about 2.4 million clones, more than 85% seen once. CDR1 is SGHDN, CDR2 FVKESK, per germline. V lost 4 bases, J lost 2 bases, and 10 bases lay in between. The CDR3 totals 14 residues. V gene TRBV14 combines with J gene TRBJ2-3; D may be TRBD2 (5 bases). The receptor was derived from a man younger than 30 in good health. Some clones in this sample may be carry-over from other donors' samples. Sequencing was performed on naive CD4+ T cells from PBMCs. The subset was: CD45RA+ positively selected. The CDR3, as DNA: TGTGCCAGCAGCCTGTCCCTAGCCACAGATACGCAGTATTTT. As protein: CASSLSLATDTQYF.